What follows describes a single T cell receptor (beta chain). The authors' processing: Reference gene primer amplification in the assay estimated nucleated cell counts. This table comes from immunoSEQ multiplex PCR, and its TCRdb copy is limited to in-frame clones, with some not included. The V and J calls and clone size were taken over from that table, and D and trimming were inferred from the DNA. The data show some 490,000 clones, around 85% seen once. These data come from a study of blood T cell repertoires in COVID-19. Across the study: PBMCs, B-cell-depleted T cells, or T cells were the source of the cDNA or gDNA that made up the material.

Each recovered donor of Cohort 3 presented with two negative PCRs, clearance, or symptom resolution. This clonotype was sampled from a woman aged 55-70 years who had recovered from COVID-19. What was sequenced was PBMCs or T cells enriched from blood (not recorded which).

This CDR3 reads CASRGEPGGYTF. Here the CDR3 DNA reads TGTGCCAGCAGAGGAGAACCAGGGGGCTACACCTTC. V and J are TRBV27 and TRBJ1-2; D perhaps matches TRBD1 (5 bases). This CDR3 region has 12 residues. Trimming pared 6 bases from V and 8 bases from J, leaving 13 bases between. Looked up from germline, CDR1 is MNHEY and CDR2 is SMNVEV (reference sequence).